These T cell receptor beta chains were read from a single sample in a study of T-cell memory formation after mild COVID-19. TCRdb redid the calling of the 5' RACE reads with MiXCR, one entry per CDR3 protein. Of fewer than 150,000 distinct CDR3 sequences in the sample, 5% to 6.5% were seen once. The sequencing sample was made of PBMCs or a T cell subset sorted from them (not recorded which). Every receptor here comes from an adult woman who had mild COVID-19 (a few samples of this study predate the infection). Cell type and time point are not known. CDR3s include the opening cysteine and the closing phenylalanine or tryptophan. A D gene is named only where the DNA matches it firmly. The size of a clone is reported for some rows only, either as once, few or many, or as a class for expanded clones.

v_call	j_call	d_call	cdr3_length	clone_size	cdr3_aa	cdr3_nt
TRBV10-3	TRBJ1-2	.	12	.	CAISVGFYGYTF	TGTGCCATCAGTGTTGGGTTCTATGGCTACACCTTC
TRBV3-1	TRBJ2-6	.	17	few	CASSQPGRVSGANVLTF	TGTGCCAGCAGCCAACCAGGAAGAGTCTCTGGGGCCAACGTCCTGACTTTC
TRBV7-2	TRBJ1-1	.	13	few	CASARGSYTEAFF	TGTGCCAGCGCCCGGGGGAGTTACACTGAAGCTTTCTTT
TRBV10-3	TRBJ2-3	TRBD2	15	.	CAISDSGRATDTQYF	TGTGCCATCAGTGACAGCGGGAGGGCCACAGATACGCAGTATTTT
TRBV7-9	TRBJ2-7	.	14	few	CASSLGQLIYEQYF	TGTGCCAGCAGCTTAGGACAGCTAATCTACGAGCAGTACTTC
TRBV6-6	TRBJ2-7	TRBD1	15	.	CASSPAGTGINEQYF	TGTGCCAGCAGTCCTGCAGGGACAGGGATCAACGAGCAGTACTTC
TRBV6-2/TRBV6-3	TRBJ2-1	TRBD2	15	.	CASSVRTSSYNEQFF	TGTGCCAGCAGTGTGAGGACTAGCTCCTACAATGAGCAGTTCTTC
TRBV5-6	TRBJ1-3	TRBD1	14	few	CASSYDRGRNTIYF	TGTGCCAGCAGCTACGACAGGGGAAGGAACACCATATATTTT
TRBV24-1	TRBJ2-7	TRBD1	15	few	CATSDPGQKTYEQYF	TGTGCCACCAGTGATCCGGGACAGAAGACCTACGAGCAGTACTTC
TRBV5-5	TRBJ2-6	.	16	many	CASSPPPVAGANVLTF	TGTGCCAGCAGCCCACCCCCAGTTGCTGGGGCCAACGTCCTGACTTTC
TRBV7-9	TRBJ1-1	.	15	.	CASSLEPTVMTEAFF	TGTGCCAGCAGCTTAGAGCCGACAGTCATGACTGAAGCTTTCTTT
TRBV9	TRBJ2-3	TRBD1	14	few	CASSPRTGVVTQYF	TGTGCCAGCAGCCCAAGGACAGGAGTTGTTACGCAGTATTTT
TRBV27	TRBJ1-6	TRBD1	15	.	CASSSGQGAGSPLHF	TGTGCCAGCAGTTCCGGACAGGGGGCAGGGTCACCCCTCCACTTT
TRBV15	TRBJ2-1	TRBD2	19	few	CATSRRPVGTSRVPNEQFF	TGTGCCACCAGCAGACGACCTGTCGGGACTAGCCGAGTACCGAATGAGCAGTTCTTC
TRBV7-2	TRBJ2-4	TRBD2	11	many	CASSLSGRIYF	TGTGCCAGCAGCCTAAGCGGGAGGATCTACTTC
TRBV18	TRBJ2-7	TRBD1	15	many	CASSQTGTGAYEQYF	TGTGCCAGCTCACAGACCGGGACAGGGGCCTACGAGCAGTACTTC
TRBV4-3	TRBJ1-1	.	13	few	CASSQVPFTEAFF	TGCGCCAGCAGCCAAGTCCCCTTCACTGAAGCTTTCTTT
TRBV12-5	TRBJ2-1	.	12	few	CASGTGYNEQFF	TGTGCTAGTGGAACAGGGTACAATGAGCAGTTCTTC
TRBV15	TRBJ2-5	.	14	few	CATSRDSGWKTQYF	TGTGCCACCAGCAGAGATTCCGGGTGGAAGACCCAGTACTTC
TRBV6-5	TRBJ2-2	TRBD2	16	.	CASRGEGRINTGELFF	TGTGCCAGCAGGGGGGAGGGCCGAATAAACACCGGGGAGCTGTTTTTT
TRBV24-1	TRBJ2-1	.	11	.	CATSDLHEQFF	TGTGCCACCAGTGATTTACATGAGCAGTTCTTC
TRBV20-1	TRBJ1-5	.	14	.	CSAREAQARRPQHF	TGCAGTGCTAGAGAGGCACAGGCCCGAAGGCCCCAGCATTTT
TRBV5-1	TRBJ2-5	.	15	many	CASSFVGDRQETQYF	TGCGCCAGCAGCTTTGTCGGGGACCGCCAAGAGACCCAGTACTTC
TRBV27	TRBJ1-1	.	16	.	CASSYTRGPGNTEAFF	TGTGCCAGCAGCTATACGAGAGGACCCGGGAACACTGAAGCTTTCTTT
TRBV5-1	TRBJ1-3	.	17	few	CASSWGPTGTNGNTIYF	TGCGCCAGCAGCTGGGGCCCGACAGGAACCAATGGAAACACCATATATTTT
TRBV9	TRBJ2-2	.	15	few	CASSVKWQHTGELFF	TGTGCCAGCAGCGTTAAATGGCAGCACACCGGGGAGCTGTTTTTT
TRBV12-3/TRBV12-4	TRBJ2-1	.	16	.	CASSLDSGGPKSEQFF	TGTGCCAGCAGTTTAGATTCCGGGGGGCCGAAGAGTGAGCAGTTCTTC
TRBV2	TRBJ2-4	.	16	.	CASSERSGLAKNIQYF	TGTGCCAGCAGTGAAAGAAGCGGCCTAGCCAAAAACATTCAGTACTTC
TRBV4-3	TRBJ1-1	TRBD1	16	few	CASSQGQGGMNTEAFF	TGCGCCAGCAGCCAAGGCCAGGGGGGCATGAACACTGAAGCTTTCTTT
TRBV20-1	TRBJ2-1	TRBD2	14	many	CSASLASGMNEQFF	TGCAGTGCTAGTTTGGCTAGCGGGATGAATGAGCAGTTCTTC
TRBV12-3/TRBV12-4	TRBJ2-1	TRBD2	14	.	CATRDGGGASEQFF	TGTGCCACGCGGGACGGCGGGGGGGCTAGTGAGCAGTTCTTC
TRBV20-1	TRBJ2-1	TRBD2	18	few	CSARDPLGGSGSPNEQFF	TGCAGTGCTAGAGATCCCCTCGGTGGTAGCGGGAGCCCCAATGAGCAGTTCTTC
TRBV4-1	TRBJ2-3	.	13	.	CASSQARTDTQYF	TGCGCCAGCAGCCAAGCAAGGACAGATACGCAGTATTTT
TRBV7-8	TRBJ2-5	TRBD2	15	many	CASRLGRVNQETQYF	TGTGCCAGCCGCTTGGGGAGGGTGAACCAAGAGACCCAGTACTTC
TRBV7-2	TRBJ1-1	.	14	many	CASSLVGGNTEAFF	TGTGCCAGCAGCTTAGTTGGAGGAAACACTGAAGCTTTCTTT
TRBV5-1	TRBJ2-1	TRBD2	14	few	CASSRTSAANEQFF	TGCGCCAGCAGCCGGACTAGCGCAGCCAATGAGCAGTTCTTC
TRBV10-3	TRBJ2-5	.	12	.	CAISQFQETQYF	TGTGCCATCAGTCAGTTCCAAGAGACCCAGTACTTC
TRBV18	TRBJ2-5	TRBD2	15	.	CASSPNQGLAETQYF	TGTGCCAGCTCACCCAACCAAGGACTAGCGGAGACCCAGTACTTC
TRBV7-2	TRBJ2-5	TRBD2	14	many	CASSLGTSRETQYF	TGTGCCAGCAGCCTAGGGACTAGCAGAGAGACCCAGTACTTC
TRBV29-1	TRBJ1-2	.	13	many	CSVEELQALSYTF	TGCAGCGTTGAAGAACTACAGGCCTTGAGCTACACCTTC
TRBV20-1	TRBJ1-1	.	15	medium-sized	CSARGRLLSDTEAFF	TGCAGTGCTAGAGGCAGGCTTCTAAGCGACACTGAAGCTTTCTTT
TRBV6-6	TRBJ2-7	TRBD2	14	.	CASSYSMGGGEQYF	TGTGCCAGCAGTTACTCTATGGGGGGGGGCGAGCAGTACTTC
TRBV5-1	TRBJ2-1	.	14	many	CASSLSNSYNEQFF	TGCGCCAGCAGCTTAAGCAATTCCTACAATGAGCAGTTCTTC
TRBV20-1	TRBJ2-1	.	13	many	CSAPWFAANEQFF	TGCAGTGCTCCCTGGTTTGCTGCAAATGAGCAGTTCTTC